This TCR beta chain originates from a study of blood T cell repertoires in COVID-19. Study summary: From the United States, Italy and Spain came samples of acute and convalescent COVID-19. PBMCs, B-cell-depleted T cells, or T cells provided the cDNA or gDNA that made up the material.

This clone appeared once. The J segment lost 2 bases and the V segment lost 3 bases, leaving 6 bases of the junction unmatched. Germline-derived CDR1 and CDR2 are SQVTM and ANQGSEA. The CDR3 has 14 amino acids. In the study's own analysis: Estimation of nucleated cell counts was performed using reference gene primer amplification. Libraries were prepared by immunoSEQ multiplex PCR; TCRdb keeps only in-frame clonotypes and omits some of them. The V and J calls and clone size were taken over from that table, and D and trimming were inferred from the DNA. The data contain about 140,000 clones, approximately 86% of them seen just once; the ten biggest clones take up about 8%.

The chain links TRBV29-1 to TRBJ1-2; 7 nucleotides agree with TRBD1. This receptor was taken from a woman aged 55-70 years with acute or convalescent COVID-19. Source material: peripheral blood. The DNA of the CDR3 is TGCAGCGTTGACGGGGTGGGACAGAACTATGGCTACACCTTC. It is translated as CSVDGVGQNYGYTF.